The present T cell receptor (beta chain) was sequenced within a study of blood T cell repertoires in COVID-19. This table comes from immunoSEQ multiplex PCR, and its TCRdb copy is limited to in-frame clones, with some not included. Altogether about 120,000 clones are present, around 81% being singletons, with the ten largest covering 3.5% to 4%. The CDR3 contains 14 residues. V gave up 5 bases and J gave up 4 bases, with 14 bases separating them. The germline CDR1 and CDR2 sequences are LNHDA and SQIVND (reference sequence). The rearrangement links TRBV19 to TRBJ1-2; tentatively, D is TRBD1 (6 bases). Sequencing was done on a sample of peripheral blood. The clonotype comes from a woman aged 50 to 60 with acute or convalescent COVID-19. CDR3 DNA: TGTGCCAGTAGTTCGACAGGCCCGGTCTATGGCTACACCTTC. Amino acids: CASSSTGPVYGYTF.